This entry lists 31 T cell receptor beta chains sequenced from one sample in a study of CXCR3-negative and CXCR3-positive naive CD8 T cells. Study observations and caveats: Naive CXCR3-positive cells had TRB CDR3s more hydrophobic than those of CXCR3-negative naive cells.

No antigen is known for these receptors. The method, 5' RACE with UMI labels, was used to prepare the TRB cDNA libraries. TCRdb reanalyzed the 5' RACE reads, giving one entry per CDR3 protein sequence and no DNA. This table lists 50,000 to 70,000 distinct CDR3 sequences. The sample consisted of naive CXCR3+ CD8+ T cells from blood. This sample's subset: CD45RO-CCR7+CD27+CD95- naive CD8+ T cells expressing CXCR3 (TNR3+). These receptors all stem from a human donor in good health. Some clones in this sample may be carry-over from other donors' samples.

The chain recombines TRBV7-6 with TRBJ2-5; TCRdb proposes TRBD2, but this gene call is untestable without DNA. CDR1 and CDR2 (germline): SGHVS, FNYEAQ. The CDR3 is 16 amino acids. CDR3 region: CASSPSEWDSGETQYF.

V is TRBV20-1 and J is TRBJ2-7; lacking DNA, the TRBD1 call made by TCRdb goes unchecked. CDR3 size: 13 residues. CDR1 and CDR2 (germline): DFQATT, SNEGSKA (reference sequence). CDR3 sequence: CSARGQGIYEQYF.

V gene TRBV28 combines with J gene TRBJ2-1; TCRdb names TRBD2, which stays unverified in the absence of DNA. The germline gives CDR1 MDHEN, CDR2 SYDVKM. This CDR3 region has 16 residues. The CDR3 sequence: CASSLGLAGGRSEQFF.

The rearrangement uses TRBV19 and TRBJ2-3; there is no DNA to check the TCRdb D call of TRBD1. Germline lookup yields CDR1 LNHDA and CDR2 SQIVND (reference sequence). This CDR3 has 15 residues. CDR3 region: CASSLSGTGTDTQYF.

This chain links TRBV6-4 with TRBJ2-1; TCRdb calls TRBD1, which cannot be checked without DNA. The germline V gene encodes CDR1 MRHNA and CDR2 SNTAGT. The CDR3 runs to 15 residues. CDR3 amino acids: CASSPNWDPYNEQFF.

The rearrangement uses TRBV4-1 and TRBJ2-3; checking the TCRdb D call of TRBD2 is not possible without DNA. The CDR3 runs to 17 residues. Germline CDR1 is MGHRA and CDR2 is YSYEKL. CDR3 region: CASGRTSGGDFADTQYF.

The chain couples TRBV4-2 to TRBJ2-2; without DNA, the TCRdb call of TRBD1 cannot be checked. This CDR3 has 14 amino acids. Looked up from germline, CDR1 is LGHNA and CDR2 is YNFKEQ. This CDR3 reads CASSQAPGTGELFF.

The CDR3 reads CASSFLISYNEQFF. This chain joins TRBV6-2 or TRBV6-3 and TRBJ2-1. The length of the CDR3 is 14 residues. Germline V gene sequence: CDR1 MNHEY, CDR2 SVGEGT.

The chain combines TRBV2 with TRBJ2-1; TCRdb returns TRBD1, unconfirmable since there is no DNA. The length of the CDR3 is 12 residues. Looked up from germline, CDR1 is SNHLY and CDR2 is FYNNEI. CDR3 amino acids: CASLTPGTEQFF.

The gene calls are TRBV6-5 and TRBJ1-2; TCRdb's D call of TRBD1 is untestable without DNA. CDR1 is MNHEY, CDR2 SVGAGI, per germline. The CDR3 totals 15 residues. The CDR3 loop is CASSYPSGGGYGYTF.

The V and J genes are TRBV29-1 and TRBJ1-1. There are 12 residues in the CDR3. Germline values: CDR1 SQVTM, CDR2 ANQGSEA. The chain's CDR3 is CSVDRMNTEAFF. Drawing the rest from reference TRBV29-1 and TRBJ1-1, the complete variable domain is SAVISQKPSRDICQRGTSLTIQCQVDSQVTMMFWYRQQPGQSLTLIATANQGSEATYESGFVIDKFPISRPNLTFSTLTVSNMSPEDSSIYLCSVDRMNTEAFFGQGTRLTVV.

The V and J genes are TRBV4-3 and TRBJ1-2; TCRdb indicates TRBD1, and absent DNA this call remains unverified. CDR1 is LGHNA and CDR2 is YSLEER in the germline V gene. The CDR3 runs 15 residues. CDR3 residues: CASSQETDPYEGYTF.

The chain joins TRBV28 to TRBJ2-2; the TCRdb call, TRBD2, lacks DNA for checking. The CDR3 is 17 amino acids. Per germline, CDR1 MDHEN and CDR2 SYDVKM. CDR3 sequence reads: CASSPTRGIPNTGELFF.

The chain uses TRBV19 and TRBJ1-1. This CDR3 is 14 amino acids long. Germline V gene lookup returns CDR1 LNHDA and CDR2 SQIVND (reference sequence). CDR3: CASGDGTITTEAFF.

The rearrangement links TRBV20-1 to TRBJ2-7; TCRdb names TRBD1, which stays unverified in the absence of DNA. Per the germline V gene, CDR1 is DFQATT and CDR2 is SNEGSKA (reference sequence). This CDR3 region has 13 residues. The CDR3 loop is CSATALTGYEQYF.

This sequence joins TRBV15 and TRBJ2-5. In germline, CDR1 is LNHNV, CDR2 YYDKDF (reference sequence). CDR3 length: 14 residues. The CDR3: CATSRATDQETQYF.

The chain recombines TRBV10-3 with TRBJ2-1. The CDR3 sequence is 19 residues long. Germline CDR1 and CDR2: ENHRY and SYGVKD. CDR3: CAISESAGGWGSSYNEQFF.

The rearrangement joins TRBV7-9 to TRBJ2-5; TCRdb's D gene call, TRBD1, goes unchecked for lack of DNA. Germline CDR1 SEHNR, CDR2 FQNEAQ (reference sequence). CDR3 size: 15 residues. The CDR3 loop reads CASRSSTGTVGTQYF. The entire variable domain, with the rest obtained from reference TRBV7-9 and TRBJ2-5, is as follows: DTGVSQNPRHKITKRGQNVTFRCDPISEHNRLYWYRQTLGQGPEFLTYFQNEAQLEKSRLLSDRFSAERPKGSFSTLEIQRTEQGDSAMYLCASRSSTGTVGTQYFGPGTRLLVL.

The chain uses TRBV14 and TRBJ2-2. The CDR3 loop spans 15 amino acids. CDR1 SGHDN and CDR2 FVKESK come from the germline V gene. The CDR3 is CASSQDRGIPGELFF. Complete variable domain (other parts from reference TRBV14 and TRBJ2-2): EAGVTQFPSHSVIEKGQTVTLRCDPISGHDNLYWYRRVMGKEIKFLLHFVKESKQDESGMPNNRFLAERTGGTYSTLKVQPAELEDSGVYFCASSQDRGIPGELFFGEGSRLTVL.

The rearrangement links TRBV4-1 to TRBJ2-1; the TCRdb call, TRBD2, lacks DNA for checking. CDR1 MGHRA and CDR2 YSYEKL come from the germline V gene. The CDR3 runs to 15 residues. The CDR3 protein is CASRQGTSGYNEQFF.

The V call is TRBV23-1, the J call TRBJ2-1; checking the TCRdb D call of TRBD2 is not possible without DNA. TRBV23-1 is an open reading frame whose function is uncertain. This CDR3 has 16 residues. CDR3 protein: CASSPTSPGCFNEQFF.

This chain links TRBV6-4 with TRBJ2-2; TCRdb picks TRBD2, but there is no DNA to check that call. The CDR3 runs to 15 residues. The germline gives CDR1 MRHNA, CDR2 SNTAGT. CDR3 residues: CASSDGLANTGELFF.

The CDR3 region is CSARDLGGGDSYEQYF. V usage is TRBV20-1 and J usage is TRBJ2-7; absent DNA, TCRdb's TRBD1 call cannot be checked. The germline CDR1 and CDR2 sequences are DFQATT and SNEGSKA (reference sequence). The CDR3 consists of 16 residues.

V is TRBV11-2 and J is TRBJ1-5; the TCRdb call, TRBD1, lacks DNA for checking. CDR3 size: 15 residues. Germline loops: CDR1 SGHAT, CDR2 FQNNGV. CDR3 loop: CASSPAGNNNQPQHF.

V and J are TRBV11-3 and TRBJ2-1; the TCRdb call, TRBD1, lacks DNA for checking. Germline CDR1 SGHNT, CDR2 YENEEA. The length of the CDR3 is 15 residues. The CDR3 loop is CASSSDLDQGNEQFF.

Here the CDR3 reads CASSSPGQGLETQYF. The V gene is TRBV11-2, the J gene TRBJ2-5; TCRdb designates TRBD1, a call that cannot be tested without DNA. The CDR3 consists of 15 residues. The germline CDR1 and CDR2 sequences are SGHAT and FQNNGV.

This rearrangement joins TRBV7-9 to TRBJ2-7; TCRdb selects TRBD2, and the lack of DNA leaves this call unchecked. CDR1 SEHNR and CDR2 FQNEAQ come from the germline V gene (reference sequence). The length of the CDR3 is 13 residues. CDR3 protein: CASSPDSTYEQYF.

The chain couples TRBV30 to TRBJ2-1; no DNA is available, so the TRBD1 call from TCRdb remains unchecked. CDR1 is GTSNPN, CDR2 SVGIG, per germline (reference sequence). The CDR3 spans 15 residues. The CDR3 spells CALAAQESSYNEQFF.

This rearrangement joins TRBV29-1 to TRBJ2-3; TCRdb's D gene call, TRBD1, goes unchecked for lack of DNA. Germline CDR1 is SQVTM and CDR2 is ANQGSEA. The CDR3 loop spans 12 amino acids. The CDR3 reads CSVAPGADTQYF.

V is TRBV24-1 and J is TRBJ2-5; TCRdb names TRBD1, which stays unverified in the absence of DNA. The germline V gene encodes CDR1 KGHDR and CDR2 SFDVKD. The CDR3 runs to 15 residues. CDR3 residues: CATSDTDRGGETQYF.

The V call is TRBV19, the J call TRBJ1-1. The CDR3 sequence is 13 residues long. The germline V gene has CDR1 LNHDA and CDR2 SQIVND (reference sequence). CDR3 residues: CASTLDRNTEAFF.